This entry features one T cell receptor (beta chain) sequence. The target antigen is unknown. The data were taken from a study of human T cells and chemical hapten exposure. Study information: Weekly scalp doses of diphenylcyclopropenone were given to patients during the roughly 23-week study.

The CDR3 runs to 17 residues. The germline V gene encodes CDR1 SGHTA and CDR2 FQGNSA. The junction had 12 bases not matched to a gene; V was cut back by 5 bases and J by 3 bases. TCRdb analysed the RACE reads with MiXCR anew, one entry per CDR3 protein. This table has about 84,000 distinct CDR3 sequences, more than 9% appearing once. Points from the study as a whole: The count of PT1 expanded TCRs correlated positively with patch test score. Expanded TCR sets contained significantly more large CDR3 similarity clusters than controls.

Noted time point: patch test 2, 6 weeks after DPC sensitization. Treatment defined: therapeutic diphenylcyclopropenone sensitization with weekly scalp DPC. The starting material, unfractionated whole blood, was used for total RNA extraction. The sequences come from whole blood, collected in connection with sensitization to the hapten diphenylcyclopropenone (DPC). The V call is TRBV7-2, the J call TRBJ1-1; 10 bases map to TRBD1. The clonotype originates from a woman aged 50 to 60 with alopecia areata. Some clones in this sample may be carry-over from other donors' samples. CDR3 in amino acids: CASSKGQGTSRDTEAFF. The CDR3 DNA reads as TGTGCCAGCAGCAAGGGACAGGGGACGTCTCGTGACACTGAAGCTTTCTTT.